The present T cell receptor beta chain was sequenced within a study of graft-versus-host responses after intestinal transplantation. Study details: The study gave all recipients anti-thymocyte globulin induction, then tacrolimus and steroids for about 3 years. Study results and limitations: GvH clones surfaced in recipient marrow, some emerging earlier in ileum or blood.

This table comes from immunoSEQ multiplex PCR, and its TCRdb copy is limited to in-frame clones, with some not included. The sample shows about 120,000 clones, 85% to 95% of them seen only once. The CDR3 length is 14 residues. Germline V CDR1 and CDR2: MNHNS, SASEGT. The ends were cut back, 0 bases at V and 6 bases at J, with 11 bases in the middle. Concerning this clone itself: Its antigen is currently unknown.

This receptor was taken from a human donor who was the organ donor for an intestinal transplant. The input for sequencing was unstimulated CD8+ T cells sorted from spleen or lymph node cells, taken before transplant. V is TRBV6-1 and J is TRBJ1-1, with no clear D. The CDR3 sequence is CASSEAWRVSEAFF. Here the CDR3 DNA reads TGTGCCAGCAGTGAAGCGTGGAGGGTTTCTGAAGCTTTCTTT.